This T cell receptor beta chain was identified during a study of OX40 agonist ivuxolimab in advanced cancers. The study, taken as a whole, reports: At 0.1 to 3.0 mg/kg and by week 6, clonal expansion occurred in CD4+ and CD8+ blood T cells.

TCRdb's table, derived via immunoSEQ multiplex PCR, lists solely in-frame clones and lacks some. The sample includes about 20,000 clones, 86% of them seen just once. CDR1 and CDR2 from the germline V gene are SSHAT and FNYEAQ (reference sequence). The length of the CDR3 is 14 residues. Details on this clone: Its antigen is unidentified. The junction departs from germline at one end; a sequencing error may be responsible.

The sampling schedule covered blood at baseline, cycle 4 day 1, and cycle 7 day 1. This sequence joins TRBV7-7 and TRBJ2-6, with D maybe TRBD1 (5 bases). The TCR was taken from an adult with an advanced solid tumor such as melanoma, head and neck, liver or kidney cancer. Sequenced material: CD4+ or CD8+ T cells sorted from blood, taken in a trial of the OX40 agonist ivuxolimab. CDR3 sequence: CASSSGTGANVLTF. Here the CDR3 DNA reads TGTGCTAGCAGCTCAGGGACTGGGGCCAACGTCCTGACTTTC.